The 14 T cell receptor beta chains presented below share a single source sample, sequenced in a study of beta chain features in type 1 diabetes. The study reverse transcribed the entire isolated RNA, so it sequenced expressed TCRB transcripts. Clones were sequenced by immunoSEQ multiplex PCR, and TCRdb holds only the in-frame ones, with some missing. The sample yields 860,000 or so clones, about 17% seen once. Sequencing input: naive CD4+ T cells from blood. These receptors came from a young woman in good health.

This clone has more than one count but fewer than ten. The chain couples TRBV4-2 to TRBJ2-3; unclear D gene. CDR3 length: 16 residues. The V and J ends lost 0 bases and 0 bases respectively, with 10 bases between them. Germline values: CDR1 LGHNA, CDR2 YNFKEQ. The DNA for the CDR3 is TGTGCCAGCAGCCAAGATGAATCCTCTAGCACAGATACGCAGTATTTT. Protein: CASSQDESSSTDTQYF.

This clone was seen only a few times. The CDR3 reads CASRRLAGFDEQFF. The CDR3 DNA follows: TGTGCCAGCAGACGTCTTGCAGGGTTCGATGAGCAGTTCTTC. This chain joins TRBV27 and TRBJ2-1, with a tentative D call TRBD1 (5 bases). CDR3 length: 14 amino acids. The ends were cut back, 6 bases at V and 8 bases at J, with 17 bases in the middle. Germline CDR1 and CDR2: MNHEY and SMNVEV (reference sequence).

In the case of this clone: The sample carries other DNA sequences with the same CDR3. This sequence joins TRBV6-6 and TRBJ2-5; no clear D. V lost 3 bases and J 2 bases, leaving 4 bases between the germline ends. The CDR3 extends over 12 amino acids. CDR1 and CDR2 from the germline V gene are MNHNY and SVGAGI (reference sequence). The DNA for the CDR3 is TGTGCCAGCAGTTATGGACAAGAGACCCAGTACTTC. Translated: CASSYGQETQYF.

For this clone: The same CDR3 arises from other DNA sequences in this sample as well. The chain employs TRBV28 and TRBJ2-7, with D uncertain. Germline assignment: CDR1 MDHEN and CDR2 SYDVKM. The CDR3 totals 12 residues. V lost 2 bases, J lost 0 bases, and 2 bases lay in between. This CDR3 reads CASSLVSYEQYF. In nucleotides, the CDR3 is TGTGCCAGCAGTTTAGTCTCCTACGAGCAGTACTTC.

The CDR3 spells CASSQGLAGGNTGELFF. For the CDR3, the DNA is TGCGCCAGCAGCCAAGGGCTAGCGGGAGGAAACACCGGGGAGCTGTTTTTT. The chain employs TRBV4-3 and TRBJ2-2; 11 nucleotides line up with TRBD2. J gave up 2 bases and V 1 base, and 3 bases lay outside the gene matches. The CDR3 runs 17 residues. Germline lookup yields CDR1 LGHNA and CDR2 YSLEER.

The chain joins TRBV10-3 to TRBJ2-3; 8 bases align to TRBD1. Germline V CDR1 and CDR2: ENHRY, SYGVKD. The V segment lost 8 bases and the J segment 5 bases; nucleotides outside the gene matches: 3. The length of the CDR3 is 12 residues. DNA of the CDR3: TGTGCCATCGGACAGGGTGGAGATACGCAGTATTTT. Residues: CAIGQGGDTQYF.

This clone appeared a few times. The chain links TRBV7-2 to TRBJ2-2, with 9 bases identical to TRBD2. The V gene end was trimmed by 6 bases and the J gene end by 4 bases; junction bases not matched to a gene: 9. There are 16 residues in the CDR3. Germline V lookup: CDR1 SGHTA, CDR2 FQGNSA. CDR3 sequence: CASSHSGRPGTGELFF. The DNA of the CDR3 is TGTGCCAGCAGTCACAGCGGGAGGCCGGGCACCGGGGAGCTGTTTTTT.

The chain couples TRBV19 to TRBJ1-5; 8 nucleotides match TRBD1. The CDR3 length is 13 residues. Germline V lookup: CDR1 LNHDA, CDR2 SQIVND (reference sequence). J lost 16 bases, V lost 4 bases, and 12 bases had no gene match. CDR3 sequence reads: CASSTLQGEACHF. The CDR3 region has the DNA TGTGCCAGTAGTACCCTACAGGGGGAGGCATGTCATTTT. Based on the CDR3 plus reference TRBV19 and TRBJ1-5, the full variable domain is DGGITQSPKYLFRKEGQNVTLSCEQNLNHDAMYWYRQDPGQGLRLIYYSQIVNDFQKGDIAEGYSVSREKKESFPLTVTSAQKNPTAFYLCASSTLQGEACHFGDGTRLSIL.

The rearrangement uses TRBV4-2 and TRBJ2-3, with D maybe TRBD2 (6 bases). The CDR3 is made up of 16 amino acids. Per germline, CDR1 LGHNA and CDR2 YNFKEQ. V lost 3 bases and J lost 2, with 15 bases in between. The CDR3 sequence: CASSHVRTTITDTQYF. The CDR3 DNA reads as TGTGCCAGCAGCCACGTGAGGACTACCATCACAGATACGCAGTATTTT.

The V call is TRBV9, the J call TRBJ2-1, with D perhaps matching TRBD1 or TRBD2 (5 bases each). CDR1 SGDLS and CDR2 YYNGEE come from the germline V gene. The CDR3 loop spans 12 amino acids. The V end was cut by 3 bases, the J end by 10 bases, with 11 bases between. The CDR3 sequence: CASSEQGEEQFF. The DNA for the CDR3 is TGTGCCAGCAGCGAGCAGGGAGAGGAGCAGTTCTTC.

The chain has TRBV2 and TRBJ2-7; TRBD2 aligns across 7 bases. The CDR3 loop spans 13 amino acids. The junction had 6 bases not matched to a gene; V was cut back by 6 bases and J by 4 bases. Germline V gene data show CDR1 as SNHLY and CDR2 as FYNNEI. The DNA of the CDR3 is TGTGCCAGCAGCCCACGGGGGGATTACGAGCAGTACTTC. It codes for CASSPRGDYEQYF.

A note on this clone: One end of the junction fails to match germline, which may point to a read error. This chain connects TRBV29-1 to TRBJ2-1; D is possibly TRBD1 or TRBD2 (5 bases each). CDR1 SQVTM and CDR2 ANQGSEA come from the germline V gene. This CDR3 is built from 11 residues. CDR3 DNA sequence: TGCAGCTCGTCAGCTGCAGGGAGCTTAGTCTTC. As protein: CSSSAAGSLVF.

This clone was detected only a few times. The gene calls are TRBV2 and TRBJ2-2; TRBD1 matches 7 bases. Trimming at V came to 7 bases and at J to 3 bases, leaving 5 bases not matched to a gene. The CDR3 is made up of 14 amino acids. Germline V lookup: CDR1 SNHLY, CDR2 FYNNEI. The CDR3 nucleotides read TGTGCCAGCACCCAGGGGGTAGACACCGGGGAGCTGTTTTTT. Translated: CASTQGVDTGELFF.

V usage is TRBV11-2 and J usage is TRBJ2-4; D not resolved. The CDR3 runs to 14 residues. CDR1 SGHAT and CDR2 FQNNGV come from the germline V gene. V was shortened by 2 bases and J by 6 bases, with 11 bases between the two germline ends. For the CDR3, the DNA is TGTGCCAGCAGCTTACAGCCAGACCCAAACATTCAGTACTTC. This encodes CASSLQPDPNIQYF.